This T cell receptor beta chain was recovered during a study of early T cells in non-severe SARS-CoV-2 infection. Using its own MiXCR run on the 5' RACE reads, TCRdb lists one record per CDR3 protein. The sample holds more than 25,000 distinct CDR3 sequences, about 4.6% seen once. Germline CDR1 is DFQATT and CDR2 is SNEGSKA (reference sequence). The CDR3 runs 15 residues. The V end lost 3 bases, the J end lost 0 bases, and 12 bases lay between the germline ends. This clonotype occurred many times. Sequencing was performed on whole blood, taken at baseline. The sequence was collected from an adult who was a healthcare worker with PCR-confirmed SARS-CoV-2 infection or an uninfected control (not recorded which). This chain connects TRBV20-1 to TRBJ1-5, with D unresolved. The CDR3 sequence: CSASPRTASNQPQHF. DNA of the CDR3: TGCAGTGCTAGTCCCAGGACGGCTAGCAATCAGCCCCAGCATTTT.